One and the same sample provided the 20 T cell receptor beta chains below, sequenced in a study of T-cell memory formation after mild COVID-19. TCRdb reprocessed the 5' RACE reads with MiXCR, giving one entry per CDR3 protein. Among approximately 46,000 distinct CDR3 sequences listed, around 6.6% were seen once. The specimen was PBMCs or a T cell subset sorted from them (not recorded which). These receptors were obtained from an adult who had mild COVID-19 (a few samples of this study predate the infection). Cell type and time point are not known.

The chain has TRBV12-3 or TRBV12-4 and TRBJ2-6; D is uncertain. The CDR3 is 15 residues long. The V end lost 4 bases, the J end lost 0 bases, and 7 bases lay between the germline ends. The CDR3 sequence is CASSSFVSGANVLTF. As DNA, the CDR3 is TGTGCCAGCAGTTCCTTCGTCTCTGGGGCCAACGTCCTGACTTTC.

This clonotype was recorded at least ten times. The CDR3 sequence is CASRFGTARAFF. The CDR3 DNA is TGTGCCAGCAGGTTTGGGACCGCGCGAGCTTTCTTT. The chain recombines TRBV12-3 or TRBV12-4 with TRBJ1-1, with D possibly being TRBD1 (5 bases). The CDR3 runs to 12 residues. The V gene lost 6 bases and the J gene lost 10 bases, with 15 bases spanning the gap.

This clonotype has a count of ten or more. The CDR3 sequence: CATSDGGSNEQFF. CDR3 DNA: TGTGCCACCAGTGATGGAGGCTCCAATGAGCAGTTCTTC. The chain uses TRBV24-1 and TRBJ2-1, with a possible D match to TRBD2 (5 bases). CDR1 KGHDR and CDR2 SFDVKD come from the germline V gene. V shed 3 bases and J shed 6 bases, with 8 bases lying between them. The CDR3 length is 13 residues.

This clonotype was seen at least ten times. This chain links TRBV7-2 with TRBJ1-2; no clear D gene. The CDR3 is made up of 14 amino acids. In germline, CDR1 is SGHTA, CDR2 FQGNSA. Trimming removed 5 bases at V and 6 bases at J, with 16 bases between. CDR3 in DNA: TGTGCCAGCAGCCCCACCCAAATTGCCCATGGCTACACCTTC. The encoded protein is CASSPTQIAHGYTF.

V usage is TRBV19 and J usage is TRBJ1-1; TRBD1 agrees at 7 bases. The CDR3 runs 14 residues. With V trimmed by 6 bases and J by 1 base, 5 bases remained unmatched. Looked up from germline, CDR1 is LNHDA and CDR2 is SQIVND (reference sequence). CDR3 region: CASRTTGPNTEAFF. CDR3 sequence (DNA): TGTGCCAGTAGGACGACAGGGCCGAACACTGAAGCTTTCTTT.

This clonotype was observed at least ten times. The rearrangement links TRBV15 to TRBJ2-1, with D maybe TRBD1 (6 bases). Germline CDR1 and CDR2: LNHNV and YYDKDF (reference sequence). The V end lost 0 bases, the J end lost 7 bases, and 22 bases lay between the germline ends. The CDR3 runs to 18 residues. The CDR3 DNA follows: TGTGCCACCAGCAGAGAAGGATCGTGGGCAGGGGCCCGTAATGAGCAGTTCTTC. Amino acids: CATSREGSWAGARNEQFF.

This clonotype came up many times. The rearrangement joins TRBV7-6 to TRBJ2-7; TRBD1 agrees at 7 bases. Trimming cost V 1 base and J 2 bases; bases outside gene matches: 5. Germline V gene data show CDR1 as SGHVS and CDR2 as FNYEAQ. This CDR3 contains 15 residues. The CDR3 protein is CASSLEGQPAYEQYF. Written as DNA, the CDR3 is TGTGCCAGCAGCTTAGAGGGACAGCCAGCCTACGAGCAGTACTTC.

CDR3 sequence (DNA): TGTGCCATACAACCTGGGAAGATCACAGATACGCAGTATTTT. This gives the protein CAIQPGKITDTQYF. The rearrangement uses TRBV24-1 and TRBJ2-3; D not resolved. The CDR3 runs to 14 residues. Deletions cut 11 bases from V and 2 bases from J, with 16 bases between. From germline, CDR1 is KGHDR and CDR2 SFDVKD.

This clonotype is medium-sized within its sample. The rearrangement links TRBV5-5 to TRBJ2-3; D ambiguous. CDR1 is SGHKS, CDR2 YYEKEE, per germline (reference sequence). V was cut by 1 base and J by 5 bases, with 17 bases left in between. The CDR3 totals 16 residues. DNA for the CDR3: TGTGCCAGCAGCTTGTCATCGCGCGGAGCACAAGATACGCAGTATTTT. Translated: CASSLSSRGAQDTQYF.

A few counts support this clonotype. The chain carries TRBV14 and TRBJ1-3; no clear D. CDR1 is SGHDN and CDR2 is FVKESK in the germline V gene. V lost 3 bases and J 0 bases, leaving 9 bases between the germline ends. This CDR3 is built from 15 residues. CDR3 sequence reads: CASSQGPGSGNTIYF. The CDR3 nucleotides read TGTGCCAGCAGCCAGGGCCCCGGCTCTGGAAACACCATATATTTT.

The V call is TRBV10-3, the J call TRBJ2-3; TRBD1 is a possible D gene (7 bases). Trimming removed 3 bases from V and 2 bases from J, with 9 bases in between. The germline V gene has CDR1 ENHRY and CDR2 SYGVKD. The CDR3 has 14 amino acids. DNA for the CDR3: TGTGCCATCAGTGACAGGGGGGCCACAGATACGCAGTATTTT. Residues: CAISDRGATDTQYF.

This clonotype was recorded a few times. The chain is built from TRBV2 and TRBJ1-1; D is unclear. The V gene lost 6 bases and the J gene lost 1 base, with 9 bases spanning the gap. The CDR3 sequence is 13 residues long. CDR1 is SNHLY and CDR2 is FYNNEI in the germline V gene. This chain's CDR3 is CASSLDSNTEAFF. As DNA, the CDR3 is TGTGCCAGCAGCCTTGATTCGAACACTGAAGCTTTCTTT. Full variable domain (outside the CDR3, taken from reference TRBV2 and TRBJ1-1): EPEVTQTPSHQVTQMGQEVILRCVPISNHLYFYWYRQILGQKVEFLVSFYNNEISEKSEIFDDQFSVERPDGSNFTLKIRSTKLEDSAMYFCASSLDSNTEAFFGQGTRLTVV.

This clonotype was recorded many times. This chain joins TRBV29-1 and TRBJ2-2; the D gene could be TRBD1 or TRBD2 (5 bases each). Germline-derived CDR1 and CDR2 are SQVTM and ANQGSEA. The CDR3 covers 17 residues. Trimming stripped 4 bases from V and 5 bases from J, with 23 bases between. CDR3 region: CSVGGSVGEFVTGELFF. The DNA of the CDR3 is TGCAGCGTTGGTGGTAGCGTGGGGGAGTTCGTAACCGGGGAGCTGTTTTTT.

J is TRBJ1-6 and V is TRBV27; D is undetermined. Trimming removed 6 bases from V and 5 bases from J, with 2 bases in between. Germline CDR1 is MNHEY and CDR2 is SMNVEV (reference sequence). The CDR3 consists of 11 residues. CDR3 loop: CASRNNSPLHF. The DNA for the CDR3 is TGTGCCAGCAGGAATAATTCACCCCTCCACTTT.

This clonotype was counted ten times or more. The V and J genes are TRBV7-9 and TRBJ2-1; D may be TRBD1 (7 bases). This CDR3 spans 16 amino acids. V shed 1 base and J shed 0 bases, with 10 bases lying between them. Germline V CDR1 and CDR2: SEHNR, FQNEAQ (reference sequence). The CDR3 region is CASSLDRGLSYNEQFF. Here the CDR3 DNA reads TGTGCCAGCAGCTTAGACAGGGGACTCTCCTACAATGAGCAGTTCTTC.

In this sample, this clonotype is medium-sized. The genes are TRBV7-9 and TRBJ1-5; D is uncertain. V lost 1 base and J lost 8, with 15 bases in between. The CDR3 has 15 residues. Germline values: CDR1 SEHNR, CDR2 FQNEAQ (reference sequence). The CDR3 reads CASSLGGIRAEPQHF. The CDR3 DNA sequence: TGTGCCAGCAGCTTAGGAGGGATTCGAGCGGAGCCCCAGCATTTT.

This clonotype has a count of ten or more. This sequence joins TRBV12-3 or TRBV12-4 and TRBJ2-2; perhaps TRBD1 as D (7 bases). The V gene lost 7 bases and the J gene lost 5 bases, with 23 bases spanning the gap. The CDR3 is 17 residues long. CDR3 in amino acids: CASNPSSGGQKTGELFF. The CDR3 DNA reads as TGTGCCAGCAACCCGAGCTCAGGGGGGCAGAAGACCGGGGAGCTGTTTTTT.

This clonotype appeared a few times. The CDR3 is CASGLGMIALSSYNEQFF. Written as DNA, the CDR3 is TGTGCTAGTGGTTTGGGAATGATAGCGCTGAGCTCCTACAATGAGCAGTTCTTC. V is TRBV12-5 and J is TRBJ2-1; D is possibly TRBD2 (5 bases). The V and J ends lost 1 base and 0 bases respectively, with 16 bases between them. CDR1 is LGHNT and CDR2 is FRNRAP in the germline V gene. The CDR3 extends over 18 amino acids. Combining the CDR3 with reference TRBV12-5 and TRBJ2-1 gives the whole variable domain DARVTQTPRHKVTEMGQEVTMRCQPILGHNTVFWYRQTMMQGLELLAYFRNRAPLDDSGMPKDRFSAEMPDATLATLKIQPSEPRDSAVYFCASGLGMIALSSYNEQFFGPGTRLTVL.

This clonotype was counted ten times or more. The V gene is TRBV5-1, the J gene TRBJ1-1, with D possibly matching TRBD1 (5 bases). Per the germline V gene, CDR1 is SGHRS and CDR2 is YFSETQ. The CDR3 loop spans 17 amino acids. V lost 0 bases and J 8 bases, leaving 23 bases between the germline ends. CDR3 bases: TGCGCCAGCAGCTTGGGGCTGTCTGGGGCCGCAGCCGTCGAAGCTTTCTTT. Translating gives CASSLGLSGAAAVEAFF.

There are a few counts of this clonotype. The V call is TRBV20-1, the J call TRBJ2-3; D is undetermined. V lost 1 base to trimming and J lost 2 bases, with 7 bases between them. Germline V CDR1 and CDR2: DFQATT, SNEGSKA (reference sequence). This CDR3 comprises 13 residues. The CDR3 reads CSARGLLTDTQYF. DNA of the CDR3: TGCAGTGCTAGAGGGCTTCTCACAGATACGCAGTATTTT.